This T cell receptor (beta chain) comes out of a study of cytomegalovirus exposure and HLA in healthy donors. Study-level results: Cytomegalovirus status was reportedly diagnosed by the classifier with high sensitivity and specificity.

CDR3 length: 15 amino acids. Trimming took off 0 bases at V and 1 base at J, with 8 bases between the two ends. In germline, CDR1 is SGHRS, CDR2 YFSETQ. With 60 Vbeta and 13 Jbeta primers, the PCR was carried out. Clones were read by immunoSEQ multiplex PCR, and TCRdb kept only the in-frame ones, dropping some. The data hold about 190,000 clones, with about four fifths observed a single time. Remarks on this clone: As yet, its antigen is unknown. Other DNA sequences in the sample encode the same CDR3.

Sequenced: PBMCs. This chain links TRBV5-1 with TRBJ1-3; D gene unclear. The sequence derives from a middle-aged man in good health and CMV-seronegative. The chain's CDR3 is CASSLGGLSGNTIYF. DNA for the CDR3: TGCGCCAGCAGCTTGGGAGGGCTTTCTGGAAACACCATATATTTT.